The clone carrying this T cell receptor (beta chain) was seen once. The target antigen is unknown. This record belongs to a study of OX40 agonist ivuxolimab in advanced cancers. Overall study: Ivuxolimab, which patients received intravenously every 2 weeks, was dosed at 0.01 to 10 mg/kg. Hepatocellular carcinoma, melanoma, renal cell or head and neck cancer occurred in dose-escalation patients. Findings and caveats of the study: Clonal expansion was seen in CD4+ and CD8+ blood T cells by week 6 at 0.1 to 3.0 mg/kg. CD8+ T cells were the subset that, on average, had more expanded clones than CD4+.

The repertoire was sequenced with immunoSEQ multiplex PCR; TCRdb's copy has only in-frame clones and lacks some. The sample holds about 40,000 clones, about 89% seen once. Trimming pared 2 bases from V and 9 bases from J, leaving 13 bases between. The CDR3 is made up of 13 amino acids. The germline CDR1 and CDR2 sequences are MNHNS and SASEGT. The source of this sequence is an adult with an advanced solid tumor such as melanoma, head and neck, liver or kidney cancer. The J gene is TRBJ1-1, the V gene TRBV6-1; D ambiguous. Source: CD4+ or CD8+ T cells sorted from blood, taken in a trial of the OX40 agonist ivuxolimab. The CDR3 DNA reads TGTGCCAGCAGTGAATATGGTCAGGATAAAGCTTTCTTT. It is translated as CASSEYGQDKAFF.